Presented here are 10 T cell receptor beta chains from one specimen sequenced in a study of blood T cell repertoires in COVID-19. Profiled with immunoSEQ multiplex PCR; TCRdb holds only in-frame clones, not every one. Of fewer than 60,000 clones listed, around 81% are singletons. Sequencing was carried out using peripheral blood. Receptors were obtained from an elderly woman with COVID-19, enrolled during active disease.

The chain has TRBV27 and TRBJ2-7, with 9 bases lining up with TRBD2. The CDR3 has 13 residues. With V trimmed by 7 bases and J by 4 bases, 5 bases remained unmatched. CDR1 is MNHEY, CDR2 SMNVEV, per germline (reference sequence). The CDR3 region is CASTSGNGYEQYF. The CDR3 DNA sequence: TGTGCCAGCACTAGCGGGAATGGGTACGAGCAGTACTTC.

J is TRBJ2-7 and V is TRBV5-4; D is possibly TRBD1 (5 bases). The germline gives CDR1 SGHNT, CDR2 YYREEE (reference sequence). Trimming removed 7 bases from V and 4 bases from J, with 15 bases in between. The CDR3 extends over 13 amino acids. CDR3 amino acids: CASQSGHSYEQYF. The CDR3 coding sequence is TGTGCCAGCCAGTCAGGACATTCATACGAGCAGTACTTC.

V usage is TRBV7-6 and J usage is TRBJ2-2; tentative D call: TRBD2 (6 bases). Trimming left V 0 bases short and J 2 bases short, with 10 bases between. The germline gives CDR1 SGHVS, CDR2 FNYEAQ. This CDR3 has 16 residues. DNA of the CDR3: TGTGCCAGCAGCTTAGCGACGGCGGGAAACACCGGGGAGCTGTTTTTT. Residues: CASSLATAGNTGELFF. Supplemented by reference TRBV7-6 and TRBJ2-2, the full variable domain reads GAGVSQSPRYKVTKRGQDVALRCDPISGHVSLYWYRQALGQGPEFLTYFNYEAQQDKSGLPNDRFSAERPEGSISTLTIQRTEQRDSAMYRCASSLATAGNTGELFFGEGSRLTVL.

The chain recombines TRBV5-5 with TRBJ2-1; 7 bases fit TRBD1. V lost 6 bases, J lost 7 bases, and 10 bases stayed unmatched. The CDR3 length is 14 residues. The germline gives CDR1 SGHKS, CDR2 YYEKEE (reference sequence). The CDR3 sequence: CASTQGTVTNEQFF. The CDR3 DNA reads as TGTGCCAGCACCCAGGGGACAGTTACAAATGAGCAGTTCTTC.

This clone was observed a handful of times. The chain carries TRBV27 and TRBJ2-7; 10 positions agree with TRBD2. The CDR3 loop spans 14 amino acids. Germline CDR1 reads MNHEY; CDR2 reads SMNVEV (reference sequence). Losses at the gene ends were 3 bases for V and 5 bases for J; bases not matched to a gene: 4. The CDR3 spells CASSFSGRTDEQYF. DNA of the CDR3: TGTGCCAGCAGTTTTAGCGGGAGGACTGACGAGCAGTACTTC.

The V call is TRBV11-3, the J call TRBJ1-1; D is ambiguous. The CDR3 contains 13 residues. Germline assignment: CDR1 SGHNT and CDR2 YENEEA. V was pared by 9 bases and J by 5 bases, with 16 bases between. CDR3 residues: CAREGGESTEAFF. CDR3 DNA: TGTGCCAGGGAAGGCGGGGAATCAACTGAAGCTTTCTTT.

V gene TRBV7-8 combines with J gene TRBJ1-6; D is ambiguous. The CDR3 has 15 amino acids. Deletions cut 3 bases from V and 5 bases from J, with 11 bases between. Germline CDR1 is SGHVS and CDR2 is FQNEAQ. CDR3 DNA: TGTGCCAGCAGCTTGAACGGAGGAAATAATTCACCCCTCCACTTT. Protein sequence: CASSLNGGNNSPLHF.

The CDR3 is CASSPPRGRRETQYF. CDR3 DNA sequence: TGTGCCAGCAGCCCGCCCAGGGGGAGGAGGGAGACCCAGTACTTC. The rearrangement links TRBV6-5 to TRBJ2-5; D might be TRBD1 (7 bases). The CDR3 has 15 residues. Trimming left V 6 bases short and J 5 bases short, with 19 bases between. Germline V gene data show CDR1 as MNHEY and CDR2 as SVGAGI.

This clone appeared a few times. The V call is TRBV2, the J call TRBJ2-7, with D perhaps matching TRBD2 (6 bases). The V end was cut by 6 bases, the J end by 3 bases, with 15 bases between. The V gene's germline CDR1 is SNHLY and CDR2 FYNNEI. This CDR3 comprises 14 residues. The CDR3 bases are TGTGCCAGCAGAGGGGTAGCGGTTGGCTACGAGCAGTACTTC. Translated, it gives CASRGVAVGYEQYF.

This clone showed up just once. The chain combines TRBV7-3 with TRBJ2-1; 13 bases are shared with TRBD2. The CDR3 covers 15 residues. Trimming cost V 5 bases and J 8 bases; bases outside gene matches: 6. From germline, CDR1 is SGHTA and CDR2 FQGTGA. CDR3 protein: CASSTTTSGRHEQFF. DNA for the CDR3: TGTGCCAGCAGCACTACGACTAGCGGGAGGCATGAGCAGTTCTTC.